This T cell receptor beta chain comes out of a study of control samples from healthy donors and cancer patients. Clones were read by immunoSEQ multiplex PCR, and TCRdb kept only the in-frame ones, dropping some. The sample lists roughly 120,000 clones; about 93% were seen once. V was clipped by 5 bases and J by 3 bases, with 4 bases between them. This CDR3 contains 11 residues. CDR1 is MGHDK, CDR2 SYGVNS, per germline. This sequence joins TRBV25-1 and TRBJ1-1; D is uncertain. This receptor was taken from a man aged 50 to 60 with head and neck cancer. Input material: PBMCs. This CDR3 is CASSPYTEAFF. CDR3 nucleotides: TGTGCCAGCAGTCCATACACTGAAGCTTTCTTT.